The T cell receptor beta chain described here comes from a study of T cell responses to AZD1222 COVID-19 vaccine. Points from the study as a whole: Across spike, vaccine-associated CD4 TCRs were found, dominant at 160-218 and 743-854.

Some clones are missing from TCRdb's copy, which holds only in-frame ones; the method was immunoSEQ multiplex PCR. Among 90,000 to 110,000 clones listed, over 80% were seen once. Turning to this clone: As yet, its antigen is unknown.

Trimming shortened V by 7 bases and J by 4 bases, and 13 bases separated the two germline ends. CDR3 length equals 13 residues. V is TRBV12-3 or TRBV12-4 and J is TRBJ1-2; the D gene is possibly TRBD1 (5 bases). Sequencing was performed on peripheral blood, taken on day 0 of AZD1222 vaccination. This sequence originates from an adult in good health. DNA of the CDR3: TGTGCCAGCACCCGGAGGGGTGGCTATGGCTACACCTTC. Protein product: CASTRRGGYGYTF.